The 25 T cell receptor beta chains below all came from one sample that was sequenced in a study of blood T cell repertoires in COVID-19. The data were produced by immunoSEQ multiplex PCR, yet TCRdb's version contains in-frame clones alone and is incomplete. Counted here are under 250,000 clones, around 90% occurring once; the ten biggest clones make up 0.7% to 0.85%. The sample was peripheral blood. The receptors were gathered from a man between 60 and 75 years old with COVID-19, enrolled during active disease.

The chain joins TRBV6-5 to TRBJ2-7; unclear D gene. V lost 6 bases to trimming and J lost 7 bases, with 10 bases between them. Germline CDR1 and CDR2: MNHEY and SVGAGI. There are 11 residues in the CDR3. Written as DNA, the CDR3 is TGTGCCAGCAGCCAAAACAAGGAGCAGTACTTC. Translation gives CASSQNKEQYF.

V usage is TRBV28 and J usage is TRBJ1-2, with D tentatively TRBD1 (5 bases). The germline V gene has CDR1 MDHEN and CDR2 SYDVKM. CDR3 length: 15 residues. V lost 2 bases, J lost 1 base, and 11 bases lay in between. In DNA form, the CDR3 reads TGTGCCAGCAGTTTAAGGGGCAGAGATAACTATGGCTACACCTTC. Its translation: CASSLRGRDNYGYTF.

The chain recombines TRBV6-5 with TRBJ1-2; 9 positions agree with TRBD1. With V trimmed by 5 bases and J by 7 bases, 8 bases remained unmatched. Germline values: CDR1 MNHEY, CDR2 SVGAGI. The CDR3 totals 14 residues. Written as DNA, the CDR3 is TGTGCCAGCAGTCCGAGCCGGGACAGGGTTGGCTACACCTTC. Protein product: CASSPSRDRVGYTF.

The chain uses TRBV5-1 and TRBJ2-1; D is undetermined. The CDR3 covers 15 residues. Germline values: CDR1 SGHRS, CDR2 YFSETQ. V was shortened by 4 bases and J by 1 base, with 12 bases between the two germline ends. In DNA form, the CDR3 reads TGCGCCAGCAGCCCCCTCGTCGGTTCCTACAATGAGCAGTTCTTC. Its protein is CASSPLVGSYNEQFF.

This chain connects TRBV19 to TRBJ1-5; D is ambiguous. In germline, CDR1 is LNHDA, CDR2 SQIVND (reference sequence). The V end lost 10 bases, the J end lost 4 bases, and 14 bases lay between the germline ends. CDR3 size: 13 residues. This CDR3 is CATAVSVNQPQHF. As DNA, the CDR3 is TGTGCCACCGCGGTGTCAGTGAATCAGCCCCAGCATTTT.

V and J are TRBV7-9 and TRBJ1-1; weak D call: TRBD1 (6 bases). V lost 2 bases and J lost 1, with 11 bases in between. The CDR3 runs 15 residues. Germline V lookup: CDR1 SEHNR, CDR2 FQNEAQ (reference sequence). In nucleotides, the CDR3 is TGTGCCAGCAGCTTACTCCGACAGGAGAACACTGAAGCTTTCTTT. This translates into CASSLLRQENTEAFF.

V is TRBV7-9 and J is TRBJ1-1; 7 bases agree with TRBD1. The CDR3 has 14 amino acids. J lost 6 bases, V lost 10 bases, and 14 bases had no gene match. Germline CDR1 SEHNR, CDR2 FQNEAQ (reference sequence). The CDR3 sequence is CATARPEGASEAFF. CDR3 nucleotide sequence: TGTGCCACCGCCCGGCCGGAGGGGGCATCTGAAGCTTTCTTT.

The chain employs TRBV7-2 and TRBJ2-7; TRBD1 aligns across 8 bases. This CDR3 is built from 15 residues. Germline CDR1 is SGHTA and CDR2 is FQGNSA. Trimming cost V 5 bases and J 4 bases; bases outside gene matches: 10. The CDR3 here is CASSAQGALVYEQYF. Written as DNA, the CDR3 is TGTGCCAGCAGCGCGCAGGGGGCTCTCGTTTACGAGCAGTACTTC.

This chain links TRBV7-2 with TRBJ1-6; D gene ambiguous. The CDR3 is made up of 14 amino acids. CDR1 and CDR2 from the germline V gene are SGHTA and FQGNSA. Between the trimmed V and J ends, which lost 5 bases and 8 bases, there was a span of 13 bases. The CDR3 spells CASSIKFDYSPLHF. The CDR3 nucleotides are TGTGCCAGCAGCATAAAATTTGACTATTCACCCCTCCACTTT.

In its sample, this clone was seen a few times. The chain's CDR3 is CASSSGQPYEQYF. The CDR3 nucleotides read TGTGCCAGCAGCTCGGGACAACCCTACGAGCAGTACTTC. This chain uses TRBV16 with TRBJ2-7, with D possibly being TRBD1 (6 bases). Germline CDR1 KGHSY, CDR2 FQNENV. Trimming shortened V by 5 bases and J by 2 bases, and 10 bases separated the two germline ends. There are 13 residues in the CDR3. The variable domain in full, completed from reference TRBV16 and TRBJ2-7, reads GEEVAQTPKHLVRGEGQKAKLYCAPIKGHSYVFWYQQVLKNEFKFLISFQNENVFDETGMPKERFSAKCLPNSPCSLEIQATKLEDSAVYFCASSSGQPYEQYFGPGTRLTVT.

The V gene is TRBV29-1, the J gene TRBJ1-2; 9 bases fit TRBD1. Germline assignment: CDR1 SQVTM and CDR2 ANQGSEA. The V gene end was trimmed by 5 bases and the J gene end by 8 bases; junction bases not matched to a gene: 9. The CDR3 consists of 13 residues. The CDR3 sequence: CSVRGQGFGGYTF. DNA for the CDR3: TGCAGCGTTAGGGGACAGGGATTTGGCGGCTACACCTTC.

The gene calls are TRBV15 and TRBJ2-5; maybe TRBD2 (6 bases). This CDR3 is 15 amino acids long. Trimming removed 0 bases from V and 1 base from J, with 9 bases in between. The germline V gene has CDR1 LNHNV and CDR2 YYDKDF (reference sequence). The CDR3 spells CATSRDLGGQETQYF. The CDR3 DNA follows: TGTGCCACCAGCAGAGACCTCGGGGGCCAAGAGACCCAGTACTTC. Based on the CDR3 plus reference TRBV15 and TRBJ2-5, the full variable domain is DAMVIQNPRYQVTQFGKPVTLSCSQTLNHNVMYWYQQKSSQAPKLLFHYYDKDFNNEADTPDNFQSRRPNTSFCFLDIRSPGLGDTAMYLCATSRDLGGQETQYFGPGTRLLVL.

V gene TRBV5-1 combines with J gene TRBJ2-3; 9 positions match TRBD2. V lost 7 bases, J lost 2 bases, and 5 bases stayed unmatched. Per germline, CDR1 SGHRS and CDR2 YFSETQ. This CDR3 is 14 amino acids long. The CDR3 spells CASRSGSATDTQYF. In DNA, the CDR3 is TGCGCCAGCCGTAGCGGGAGTGCCACAGATACGCAGTATTTT.

The chain links TRBV28 to TRBJ1-6, with TRBD1 matching 8 bases. The CDR3 is 18 residues long. The V and J ends lost 5 bases and 0 bases, in that order; junction bases with no gene match: 9. Germline V CDR1 and CDR2: MDHEN, SYDVKM. The CDR3 protein is CASSISPGTGSYNSPLHF. The CDR3 region has the DNA TGTGCCAGCAGTATTTCCCCAGGGACAGGCTCCTATAATTCACCCCTCCACTTT.

The J gene is TRBJ2-6, the V gene TRBV6-9; no definite D call. V dropped 8 bases and J dropped 3 bases, with 8 bases sitting between them. The V gene's germline CDR1 is MNHGY and CDR2 SVAAGI. This CDR3 contains 13 residues. The CDR3 sequence: CASVSSGANVLTF. Here the CDR3 DNA reads TGTGCCAGCGTCTCTAGTGGGGCCAACGTCCTGACTTTC.

The chain combines TRBV30 with TRBJ2-3; 9 bases match TRBD2. V lost 0 bases and J lost 4; bases outside the gene matches: 5. Germline assignment: CDR1 GTSNPN and CDR2 SVGIG (reference sequence). The CDR3 sequence is 15 residues long. The chain's CDR3 is CAWSVFSGGSDTQYF. The CDR3 DNA follows: TGTGCCTGGAGTGTTTTTAGCGGGGGTTCAGATACGCAGTATTTT.

Only one count was recorded for this clone. The chain is built from TRBV5-1 and TRBJ2-1, with 13 bases fitting TRBD2. Per the germline V gene, CDR1 is SGHRS and CDR2 is YFSETQ. After removal of 3 bases from V and 1 base from J, the junction contained 7 bases not matched to a gene. The CDR3 totals 18 residues. The CDR3 DNA is TGCGCCAGCAGCTCGATCGGGACTAGCGGGATATCCTACAATGAGCAGTTCTTC. Encoded protein: CASSSIGTSGISYNEQFF.

The chain has TRBV6-5 and TRBJ1-2; a weak D match, TRBD1 (6 bases). Trimming removed 2 bases from V and 8 bases from J, with 9 bases in between. The CDR3 contains 12 residues. Germline V gene sequence: CDR1 MNHEY, CDR2 SVGAGI. CDR3 region: CASSYKGGGYTF. The CDR3 DNA reads TGTGCCAGCAGTTACAAAGGGGGAGGCTACACCTTC.

This clone was counted once. The rearrangement joins TRBV6-1 to TRBJ2-7; the D gene is possibly TRBD1 (6 bases). The germline V and J ends were trimmed by 3 bases and 2 bases, with 11 bases remaining between them. The CDR3 loop spans 14 amino acids. Per germline, CDR1 MNHNS and CDR2 SASEGT. This CDR3 is CASSETGQTYEQYF. The CDR3 bases are TGTGCCAGCAGTGAGACCGGACAGACCTACGAGCAGTACTTC.

Comment on this clone: The DNA is omitted, as the CDR3 cannot be located on it reliably, and the CDR3 follows TCRdb's listing. The chain employs TRBV6-5 and TRBJ2-7; the table gives TRBD2 as D, unverified against the DNA. Germline assignment: CDR1 MNHEY and CDR2 SVGAGI. The CDR3 extends over 16 residues, inclusive of both ends. CDR3 protein: CASSSSGLALAYEQYF.

CDR3 loop: CASSHSRGGNTNYGYTF. The CDR3 DNA reads as TGTGCCAGCAGTCATTCAAGGGGGGGCAACACTAACTATGGCTACACCTTC. This chain joins TRBV7-2 and TRBJ1-2; possibly TRBD1 for D (6 bases). Trimming left V 6 bases short and J 0 bases short, with 20 bases between. The CDR3 sequence is 17 residues long. The germline V gene has CDR1 SGHTA and CDR2 FQGNSA.

V gene TRBV2 combines with J gene TRBJ1-2; 8 bases align to TRBD1. Germline V gene sequence: CDR1 SNHLY, CDR2 FYNNEI. Trimming cost V 9 bases and J 2 bases; bases outside gene matches: 11. The CDR3 runs 15 residues. In nucleotides, the CDR3 is TGTGCCAGATCCGGGACAGGAGGGGCCAACTATGGCTACACCTTC. Translation gives CARSGTGGANYGYTF.

This chain connects TRBV15 to TRBJ2-1, with TRBD2 matching over 8 bases. Per germline, CDR1 LNHNV and CDR2 YYDKDF (reference sequence). Trimming cost V 3 bases and J 4 bases; bases outside gene matches: 5. This CDR3 contains 15 residues. CDR3 protein: CATSSILAVYNEQFF. In DNA, the CDR3 is TGTGCCACCAGCAGTATACTAGCGGTTTACAATGAGCAGTTCTTC.

The V gene is TRBV4-3, the J gene TRBJ1-2, with no clear D. The CDR3 runs 16 residues. V lost 0 bases and J 1 base, leaving 12 bases between the germline ends. The germline CDR1 and CDR2 sequences are LGHNA and YSLEER. The CDR3 nucleotides are TGCGCCAGCAGCCAAGATCGAGGGAGCCTTAACTATGGCTACACCTTC. Translation gives CASSQDRGSLNYGYTF.

The genes are TRBV28 and TRBJ2-1; unclear D gene. Trimming pared 6 bases from V and 2 bases from J, leaving 14 bases between. Germline values: CDR1 MDHEN, CDR2 SYDVKM. The CDR3 runs to 15 residues. DNA of the CDR3: TGTGCCAGCAGGGGCCCTACGGCCGCCTACAATGAGCAGTTCTTC. Protein sequence: CASRGPTAAYNEQFF. The entire variable domain, with the rest obtained from reference TRBV28 and TRBJ2-1, is as follows: DVKVTQSSRYLVKRTGEKVFLECVQDMDHENMFWYRQDPGLGLRLIYFSYDVKMKEKGDIPEGYSVSREKKERFSLILESASTNQTSMYLCASRGPTAAYNEQFFGPGTRLTVL.